Detailed here is one TCR beta chain. Its antigen is not identified. It was with 60 Vbeta and 13 Jbeta primers that the PCR ran. Sequencing used immunoSEQ multiplex PCR; TCRdb keeps in-frame clones, though not all of them. This table holds about 160,000 clones, nearly 80% found once. The data were obtained in a study of cytomegalovirus exposure and HLA in healthy donors. Findings and limits, study-wide: More clonal expansion characterized HLA-associated TCR beta chains than equally common others in a later analysis. Most of the CMV-associated TCR beta chains (in a later analysis) appeared to be HLA-restricted. Presence/absence analysis assumed near-uniform sequencing depth across donors.

The ends were cut back, 5 bases at V and 4 bases at J, with 11 bases in the middle. The CDR3 covers 14 residues. CDR1 and CDR2 (germline): MNHEY, SMNVEV (reference sequence). Sequenced input: PBMCs. The chain has TRBV27 and TRBJ2-2, with D possibly being TRBD1 (5 bases). The source is a middle-aged woman in good health and CMV-seronegative. The CDR3 region has the DNA TGTGCCAGCAGTGTTAACAGGATCACCGGGGAGCTGTTTTTT. Its translation is CASSVNRITGELFF.